This TCR beta chain was profiled in a study of cytomegalovirus exposure and HLA in healthy donors. Study-level points and caveats: Many donors carried some public TCRs, although rarity characterized most TCR sequences.

13 Jbeta primers and 60 Vbeta primers were used for the PCR. Repertoires were generated with immunoSEQ multiplex PCR, while TCRdb's copy carries only in-frame clones and drops some. The sample lists 150,000 to 180,000 clones, around 79% seen once, with less than 8.5% in the top ten. Germline CDR1 reads ENHRY; CDR2 reads SYGVKD. The CDR3 loop spans 13 amino acids. V was cut by 10 bases and J by 9 bases, with 22 bases left in between. On this clone itself: Its antigen is not identified.

The sequence was obtained from a man younger than 40 in good health and CMV-seropositive. V usage is TRBV10-3 and J usage is TRBJ2-7, with D tentatively TRBD1 (6 bases). Sequencing input: PBMCs. In nucleotides, the CDR3 is TGTGCCACACAACCGGACAGCGCCGGCGTGCAGTACTTC. This encodes CATQPDSAGVQYF.